This T cell receptor beta chain was captured by sequencing in a study of cytomegalovirus exposure and HLA in healthy donors. The CDR3 totals 14 residues. The V gene's germline CDR1 is MNHEY and CDR2 SMNVEV (reference sequence). Trimming shortened V by 8 bases and J by 0 bases, and 11 bases separated the two germline ends. Vbeta (60) and Jbeta (13) primers were used in the PCR. Clones were sequenced by immunoSEQ multiplex PCR, and TCRdb holds only the in-frame ones, with some missing. This sample yields approximately 110,000 clones, of which around three quarters are seen a single time; roughly 13% belongs to the top ten.

The sequencing sample was made of PBMCs. This TCR was recovered from a middle-aged woman in good health and CMV-seropositive. V gene TRBV27 combines with J gene TRBJ2-1; perhaps TRBD2 as D (6 bases). CDR3 residues: CASLAPSSYNEQFF. In DNA form, the CDR3 reads TGTGCCAGCCTAGCGCCTAGCTCCTACAATGAGCAGTTCTTC.